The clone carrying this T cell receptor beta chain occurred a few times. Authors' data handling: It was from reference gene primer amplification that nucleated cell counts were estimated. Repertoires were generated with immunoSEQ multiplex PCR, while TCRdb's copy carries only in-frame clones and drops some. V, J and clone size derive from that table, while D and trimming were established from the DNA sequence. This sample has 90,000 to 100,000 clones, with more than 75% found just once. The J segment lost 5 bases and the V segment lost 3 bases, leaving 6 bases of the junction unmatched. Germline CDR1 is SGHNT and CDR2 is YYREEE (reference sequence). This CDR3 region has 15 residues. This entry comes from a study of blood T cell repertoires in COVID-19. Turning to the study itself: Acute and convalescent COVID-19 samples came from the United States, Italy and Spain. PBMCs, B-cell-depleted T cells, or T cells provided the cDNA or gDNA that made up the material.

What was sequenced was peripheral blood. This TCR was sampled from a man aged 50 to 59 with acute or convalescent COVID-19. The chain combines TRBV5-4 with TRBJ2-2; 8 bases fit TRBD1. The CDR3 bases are TGTGCCAGCAGCTGGTCCAGGGGGCATACCGGGGAGCTGTTTTTT. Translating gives CASSWSRGHTGELFF.